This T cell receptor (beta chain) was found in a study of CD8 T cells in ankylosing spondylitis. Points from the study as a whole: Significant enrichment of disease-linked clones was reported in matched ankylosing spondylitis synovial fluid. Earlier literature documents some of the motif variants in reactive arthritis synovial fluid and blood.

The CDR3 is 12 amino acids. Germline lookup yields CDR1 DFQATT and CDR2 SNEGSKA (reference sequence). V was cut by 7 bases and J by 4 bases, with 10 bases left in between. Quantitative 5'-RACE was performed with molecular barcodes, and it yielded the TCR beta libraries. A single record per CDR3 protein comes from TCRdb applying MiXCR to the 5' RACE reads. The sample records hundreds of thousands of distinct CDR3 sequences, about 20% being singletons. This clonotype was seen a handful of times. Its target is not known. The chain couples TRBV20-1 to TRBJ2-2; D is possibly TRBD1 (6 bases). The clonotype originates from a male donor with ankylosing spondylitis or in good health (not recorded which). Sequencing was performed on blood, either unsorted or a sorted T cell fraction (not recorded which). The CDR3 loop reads CSVRGSTGELFF. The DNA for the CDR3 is TGCAGTGTCAGGGGCAGCACCGGGGAGCTGTTTTTT.